These T cell receptor beta chains were read from a single sample in a study of regulatory T cells in long-lasting Graves disease. Each CDR3 protein is one row after TCRdb ran MiXCR on the multiplex PCR reads. The repertoire consists of 700,000 or so distinct CDR3 sequences, with around 30% occurring once and the leading ten covering around 42%. The sample in question was peripheral blood mononuclear cells (PBMCs), obtained when the disease was refractory, from a patient treated with antithyroid drugs. The receptors originated from a female donor with Graves disease. Each CDR3 is given with its conserved first and last residue. A D gene is named only where the DNA matches it firmly. The size field is filled for only some rows; it gives once, few, many or a size class.

d_gene,v_gene,j_gene,abundance,CDR3aa,CDR3nt
.,TRBV7-9,TRBJ1-1,many,CASSPTGTSRTFF,TGTGCCAGCAGTCCTACCGGGACGAGTAGAACTTTCTTT
.,TRBV20-1,TRBJ2-5,few,CSARVGGPETQYF,TGCAGTGCTAGAGTGGGGGGACCGGAGACCCAGTACTTC
.,TRBV6-1,TRBJ1-2,many,CASLRGAGGGYTF,TGTGCCAGCCTTAGGGGGGCAGGTGGAGGCTACACCTTC
.,TRBV12-5,TRBJ1-2,.,CASGPGLRDDYGYTF,TGTGCTAGTGGTCCCGGGTTAAGGGATGACTATGGCTACACCTTC
.,TRBV7-9,TRBJ2-5,.,CASSLARYQETQYF,TGTGCCAGCAGCTTAGCGCGGTACCAAGAGACCCAGTACTTC
.,TRBV20-1,TRBJ2-7,.,CSARVGGDLYEQYF,TGCAGTGCTAGGGTGGGCGGAGATCTCTACGAGCAGTACTTC
.,TRBV18,TRBJ1-1,many,CASSPSPNTEAFF,TGTGCCAGCTCACCATCACCGAACACTGAAGCTTTCTTT
.,TRBV3-1,TRBJ1-5,.,CASSYSPGQRGDNQPQHF,TGTGCCAGCAGCTATTCTCCGGGACAACGGGGGGACAATCAGCCCCAGCATTTT
.,TRBV29-1,TRBJ2-7,.,CSVMTGYEQYF,TGCAGCGTGATGACGGGTTATGAGCAGTACTTC
TRBD1,TRBV2,TRBJ1-1,.,CASTLIGTGDEAFF,TGTGCCAGCACTTTAATTGGGACAGGAGATGAAGCTTTCTTT
.,TRBV20-1,TRBJ1-5,few,CSARGGTAKPQHF,TGCAGTGCTAGGGGGGGGACTGCGAAGCCCCAGCATTTT
TRBD1,TRBV2,TRBJ2-7,many,CASSILKGGAVNEQYF,TGTGCCAGCAGCATCCTGAAAGGGGGCGCGGTGAACGAGCAGTACTTC
.,TRBV29-1,TRBJ1-1,few,CSVEDSGGHTEAFF,TGCAGCGTTGAAGACAGTGGTGGGCACACTGAAGCTTTCTTT
.,TRBV6-2/TRBV6-3,TRBJ1-5,.,CASSLTRGGGPGNQPQHF,TGTGCCAGCAGCCTAACAAGGGGGGGAGGGCCCGGCAATCAGCCCCAGCATTTT
.,TRBV29-1,TRBJ2-6,.,CSVEDQDSGANVLTF,TGCAGCGTTGAAGATCAGGACTCTGGGGCCAACGTCCTGACTTTC
.,TRBV19,TRBJ1-4,few,CASSITQGANEKLFF,TGTGCCAGTAGTATTACGCAGGGAGCGAATGAAAAACTGTTTTTT
.,TRBV12-3/TRBV12-4,TRBJ1-6,many,CASSSRGHLHF,TGTGCCAGCAGTTCGAGGGGACACCTCCACTTT
.,TRBV29-1,TRBJ1-1,.,CSVLRDTPNTEAFF,TGCAGCGTTCTCCGGGACACCCCGAACACTGAAGCTTTCTTT
.,TRBV12-3/TRBV12-4,TRBJ1-2,.,CASSLGGVGYTF,TGTGCCAGCAGTTTAGGGGGGGTAGGCTACACCTTC
TRBD1,TRBV5-5,TRBJ1-3,.,CASSRRMDRASGNTIYF,TGTGCCAGCAGCCGACGGATGGACAGGGCCTCTGGAAACACCATATATTTT
.,TRBV20-1,TRBJ2-2,few,CSANGGSNTGELFF,TGCAGTGCTAATGGCGGGTCCAACACCGGGGAGCTGTTTTTT
.,TRBV2,TRBJ2-2,.,CASSRDQEGELFF,TGTGCCAGCAGCCGGGACCAGGAAGGGGAGCTGTTTTTT
TRBD2,TRBV20-1,TRBJ2-5,few,CSAGTSETQYF,TGCAGTGCTGGGACTAGCGAGACCCAGTACTTC
TRBD1,TRBV18,TRBJ2-6,.,CASSPGQASSGANVLTF,TGTGCCAGCTCACCTGGACAGGCCAGCTCTGGGGCCAACGTCCTGACTTTC
.,TRBV11-2,TRBJ1-1,many,CASSLKTNTEAFF,TGTGCCAGCTCCCTTAAGACGAACACTGAAGCTTTCTTT